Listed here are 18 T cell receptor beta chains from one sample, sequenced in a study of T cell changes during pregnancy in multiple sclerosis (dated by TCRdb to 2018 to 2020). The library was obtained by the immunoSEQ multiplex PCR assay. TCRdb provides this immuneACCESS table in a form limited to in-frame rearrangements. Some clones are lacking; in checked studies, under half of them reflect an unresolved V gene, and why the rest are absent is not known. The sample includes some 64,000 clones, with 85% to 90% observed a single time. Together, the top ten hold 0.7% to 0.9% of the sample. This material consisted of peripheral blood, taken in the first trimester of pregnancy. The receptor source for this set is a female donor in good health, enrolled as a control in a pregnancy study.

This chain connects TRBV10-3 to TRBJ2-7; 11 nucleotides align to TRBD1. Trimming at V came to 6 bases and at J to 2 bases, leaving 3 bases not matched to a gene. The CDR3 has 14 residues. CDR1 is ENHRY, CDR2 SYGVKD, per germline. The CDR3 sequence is CAIRTDRGPYEQYF. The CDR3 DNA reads TGTGCCATCAGGACGGACAGGGGGCCCTACGAGCAGTACTTC.

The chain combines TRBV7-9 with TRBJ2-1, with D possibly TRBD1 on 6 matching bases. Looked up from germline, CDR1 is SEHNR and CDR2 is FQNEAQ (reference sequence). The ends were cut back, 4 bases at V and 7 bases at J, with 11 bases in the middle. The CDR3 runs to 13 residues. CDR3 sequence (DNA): TGTGCCAGCAGCTCCGGAGACAGGAATGAGCAGTTCTTC. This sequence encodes CASSSGDRNEQFF.

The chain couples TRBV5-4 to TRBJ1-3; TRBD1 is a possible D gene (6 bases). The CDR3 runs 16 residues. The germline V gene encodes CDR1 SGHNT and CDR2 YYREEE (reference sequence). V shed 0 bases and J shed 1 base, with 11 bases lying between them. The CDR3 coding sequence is TGTGCCAGCAGCTTGGGCCAGGGGTCATCTGGAAACACCATATATTTT. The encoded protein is CASSLGQGSSGNTIYF.

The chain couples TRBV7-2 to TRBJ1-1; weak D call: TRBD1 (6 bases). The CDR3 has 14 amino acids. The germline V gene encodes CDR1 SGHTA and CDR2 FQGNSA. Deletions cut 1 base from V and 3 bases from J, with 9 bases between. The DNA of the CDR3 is TGTGCCAGCAGCTTAGACAGGGAACACACTGAAGCTTTCTTT. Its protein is CASSLDREHTEAFF. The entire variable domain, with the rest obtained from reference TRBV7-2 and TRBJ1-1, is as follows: GAGVSQSPSNKVTEKGKDVELRCDPISGHTALYWYRQSLGQGLEFLIYFQGNSAPDKSGLPSDRFSAERTGGSVSTLTIQRTQQEDSAVYLCASSLDREHTEAFFGQGTRLTVV.

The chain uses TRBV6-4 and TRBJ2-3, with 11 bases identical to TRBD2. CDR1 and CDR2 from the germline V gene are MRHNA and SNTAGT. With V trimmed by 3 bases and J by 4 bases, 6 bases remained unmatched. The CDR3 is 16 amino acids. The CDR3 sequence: CASSESGTSGPDTQYF. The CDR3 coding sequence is TGTGCCAGCAGTGAATCGGGGACTAGCGGCCCAGATACGCAGTATTTT.

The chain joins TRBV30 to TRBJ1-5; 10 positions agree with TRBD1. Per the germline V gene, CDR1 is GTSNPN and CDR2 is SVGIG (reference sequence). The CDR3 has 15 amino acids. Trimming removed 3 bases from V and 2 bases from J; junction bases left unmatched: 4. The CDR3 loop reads CAWRPGTGGNQPQHF. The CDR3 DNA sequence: TGTGCCTGGAGACCCGGGACAGGGGGCAATCAGCCCCAGCATTTT.

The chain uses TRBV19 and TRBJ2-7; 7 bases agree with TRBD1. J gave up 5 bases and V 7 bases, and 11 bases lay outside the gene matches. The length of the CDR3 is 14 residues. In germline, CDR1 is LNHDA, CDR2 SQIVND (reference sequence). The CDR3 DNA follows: TGTGCCAGTAACGCGGACAGGATGGGACACGAGCAGTACTTC. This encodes CASNADRMGHEQYF.

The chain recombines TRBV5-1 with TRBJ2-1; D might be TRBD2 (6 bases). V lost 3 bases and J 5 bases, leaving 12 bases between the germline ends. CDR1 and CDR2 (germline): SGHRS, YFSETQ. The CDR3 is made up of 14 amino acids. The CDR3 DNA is TGCGCCAGCAGCTCGGGGGACCCTAACAATGAGCAGTTCTTC. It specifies CASSSGDPNNEQFF.

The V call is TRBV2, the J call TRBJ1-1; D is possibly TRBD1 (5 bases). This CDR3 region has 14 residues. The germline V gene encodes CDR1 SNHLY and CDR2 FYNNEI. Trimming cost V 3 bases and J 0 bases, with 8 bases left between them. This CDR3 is CASSEGLMNTEAFF. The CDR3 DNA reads TGTGCCAGCAGTGAGGGGCTCATGAACACTGAAGCTTTCTTT.

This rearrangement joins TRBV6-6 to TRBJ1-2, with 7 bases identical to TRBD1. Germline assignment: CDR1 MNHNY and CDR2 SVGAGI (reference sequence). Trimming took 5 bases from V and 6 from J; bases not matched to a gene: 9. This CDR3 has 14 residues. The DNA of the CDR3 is TGTGCCAGCAGTCGACAGGGTTCTGGCAATGGCTACACCTTC. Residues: CASSRQGSGNGYTF.

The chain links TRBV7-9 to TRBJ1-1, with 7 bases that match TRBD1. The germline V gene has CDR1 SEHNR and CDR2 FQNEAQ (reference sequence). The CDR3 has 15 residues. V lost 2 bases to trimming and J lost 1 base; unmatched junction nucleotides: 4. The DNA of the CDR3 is TGTGCCAGCAGCTTACCCAGGACAGGGAACACTGAAGCTTTCTTT. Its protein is CASSLPRTGNTEAFF.

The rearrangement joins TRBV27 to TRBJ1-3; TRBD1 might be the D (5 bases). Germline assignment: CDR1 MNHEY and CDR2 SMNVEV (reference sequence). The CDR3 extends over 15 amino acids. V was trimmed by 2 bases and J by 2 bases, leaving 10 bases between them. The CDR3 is CASSLRDSAGNTIYF. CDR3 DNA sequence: TGTGCCAGCAGTTTACGCGACAGCGCTGGAAACACCATATATTTT.

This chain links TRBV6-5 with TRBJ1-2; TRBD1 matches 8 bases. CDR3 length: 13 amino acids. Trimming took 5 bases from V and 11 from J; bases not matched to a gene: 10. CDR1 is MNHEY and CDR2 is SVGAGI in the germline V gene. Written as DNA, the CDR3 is TGTGCCAGCAGTCCCCCAGGGGGCAAGGGGTACACCTTC. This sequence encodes CASSPPGGKGYTF.

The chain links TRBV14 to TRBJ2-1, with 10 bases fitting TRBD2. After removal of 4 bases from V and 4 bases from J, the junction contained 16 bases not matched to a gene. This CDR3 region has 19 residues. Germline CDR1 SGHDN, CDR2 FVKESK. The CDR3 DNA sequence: TGTGCCAGCAGCCCCATATTAGCGGGGGGCCCCGAACCTTACAATGAGCAGTTCTTC. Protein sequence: CASSPILAGGPEPYNEQFF.

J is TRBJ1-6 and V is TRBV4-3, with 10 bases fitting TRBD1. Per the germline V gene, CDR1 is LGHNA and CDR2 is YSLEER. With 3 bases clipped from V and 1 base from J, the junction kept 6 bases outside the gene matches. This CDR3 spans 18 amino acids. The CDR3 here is CASSHDAGQGSYNSPLHF. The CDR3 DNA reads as TGCGCCAGCAGCCACGACGCGGGACAGGGGTCCTATAATTCACCCCTCCACTTT.

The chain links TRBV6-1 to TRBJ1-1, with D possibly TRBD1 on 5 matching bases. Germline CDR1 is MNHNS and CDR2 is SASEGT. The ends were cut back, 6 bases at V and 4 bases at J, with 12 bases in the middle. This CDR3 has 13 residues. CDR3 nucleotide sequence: TGTGCCAGCAGGGGAGGGACGGCCACTGAAGCTTTCTTT. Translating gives CASRGGTATEAFF.

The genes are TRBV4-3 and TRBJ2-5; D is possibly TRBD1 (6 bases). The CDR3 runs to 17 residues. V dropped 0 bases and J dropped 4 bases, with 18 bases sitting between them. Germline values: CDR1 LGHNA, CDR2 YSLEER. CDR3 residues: CASSQDFTGTLRETQYF. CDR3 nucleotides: TGCGCCAGCAGCCAAGATTTTACAGGGACACTCCGAGAGACCCAGTACTTC.

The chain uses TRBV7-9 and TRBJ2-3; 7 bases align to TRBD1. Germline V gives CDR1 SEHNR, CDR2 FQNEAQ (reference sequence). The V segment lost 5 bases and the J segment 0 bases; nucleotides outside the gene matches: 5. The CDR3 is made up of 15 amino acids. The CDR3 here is CASSPRGISTDTQYF. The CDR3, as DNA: TGTGCCAGCAGCCCCAGGGGGATTAGCACAGATACGCAGTATTTT.